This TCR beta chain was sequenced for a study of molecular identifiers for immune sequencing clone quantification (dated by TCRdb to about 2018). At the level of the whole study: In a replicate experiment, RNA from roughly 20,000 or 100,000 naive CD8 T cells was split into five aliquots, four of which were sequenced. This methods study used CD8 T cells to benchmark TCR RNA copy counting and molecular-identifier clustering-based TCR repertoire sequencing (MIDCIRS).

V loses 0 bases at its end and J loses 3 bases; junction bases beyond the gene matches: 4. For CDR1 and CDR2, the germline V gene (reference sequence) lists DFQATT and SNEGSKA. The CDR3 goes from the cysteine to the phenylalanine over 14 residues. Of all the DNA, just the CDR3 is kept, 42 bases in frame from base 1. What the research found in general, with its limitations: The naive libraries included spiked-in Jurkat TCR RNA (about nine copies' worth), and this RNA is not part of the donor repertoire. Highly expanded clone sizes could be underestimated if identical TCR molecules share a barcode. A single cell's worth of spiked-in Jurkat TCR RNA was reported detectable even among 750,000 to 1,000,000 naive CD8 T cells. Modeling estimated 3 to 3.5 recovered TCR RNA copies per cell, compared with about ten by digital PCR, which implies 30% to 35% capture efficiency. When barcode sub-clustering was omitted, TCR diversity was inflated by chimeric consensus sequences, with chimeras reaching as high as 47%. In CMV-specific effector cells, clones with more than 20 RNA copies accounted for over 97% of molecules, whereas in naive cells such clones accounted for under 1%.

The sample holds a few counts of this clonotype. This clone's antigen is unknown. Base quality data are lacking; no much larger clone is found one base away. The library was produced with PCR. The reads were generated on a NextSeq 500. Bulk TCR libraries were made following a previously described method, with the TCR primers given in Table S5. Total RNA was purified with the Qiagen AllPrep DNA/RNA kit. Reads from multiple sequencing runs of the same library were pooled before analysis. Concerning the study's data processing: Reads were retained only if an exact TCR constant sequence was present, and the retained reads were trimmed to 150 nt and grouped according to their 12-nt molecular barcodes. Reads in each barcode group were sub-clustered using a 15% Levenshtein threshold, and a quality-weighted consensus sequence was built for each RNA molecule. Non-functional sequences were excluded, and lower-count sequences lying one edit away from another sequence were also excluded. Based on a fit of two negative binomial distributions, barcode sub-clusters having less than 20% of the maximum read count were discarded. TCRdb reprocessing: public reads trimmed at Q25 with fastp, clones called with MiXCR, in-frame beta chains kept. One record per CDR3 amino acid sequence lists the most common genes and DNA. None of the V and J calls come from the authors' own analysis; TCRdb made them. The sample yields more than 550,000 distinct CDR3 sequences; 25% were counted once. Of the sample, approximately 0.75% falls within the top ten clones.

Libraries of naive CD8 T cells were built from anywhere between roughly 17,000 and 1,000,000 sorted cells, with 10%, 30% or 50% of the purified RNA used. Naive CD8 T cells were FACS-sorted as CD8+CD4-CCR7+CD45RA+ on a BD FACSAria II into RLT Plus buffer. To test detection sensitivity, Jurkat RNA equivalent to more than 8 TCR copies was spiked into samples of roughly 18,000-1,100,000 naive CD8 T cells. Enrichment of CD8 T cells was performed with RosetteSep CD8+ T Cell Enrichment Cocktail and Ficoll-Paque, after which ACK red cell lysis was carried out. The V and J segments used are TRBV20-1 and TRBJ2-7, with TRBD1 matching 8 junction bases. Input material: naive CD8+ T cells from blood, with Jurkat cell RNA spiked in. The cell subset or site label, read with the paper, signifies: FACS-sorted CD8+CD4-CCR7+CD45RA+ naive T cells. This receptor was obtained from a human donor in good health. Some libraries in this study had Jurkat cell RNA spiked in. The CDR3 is CSARDEQGGYEQYF. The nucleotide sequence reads TGCAGTGCTAGAGATGAACAGGGGGGCTACGAGCAGTACTTC.